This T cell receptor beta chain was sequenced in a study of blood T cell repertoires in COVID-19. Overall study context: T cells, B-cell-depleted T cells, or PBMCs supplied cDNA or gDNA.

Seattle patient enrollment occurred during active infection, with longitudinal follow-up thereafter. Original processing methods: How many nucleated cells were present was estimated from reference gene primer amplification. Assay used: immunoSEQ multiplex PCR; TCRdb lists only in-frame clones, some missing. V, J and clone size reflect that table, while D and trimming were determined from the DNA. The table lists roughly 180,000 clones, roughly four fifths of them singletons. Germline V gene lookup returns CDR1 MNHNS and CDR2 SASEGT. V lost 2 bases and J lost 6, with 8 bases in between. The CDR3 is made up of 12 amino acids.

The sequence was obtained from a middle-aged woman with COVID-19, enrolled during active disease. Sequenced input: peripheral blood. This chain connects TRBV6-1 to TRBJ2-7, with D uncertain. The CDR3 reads CASSEFRVEQYF. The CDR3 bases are TGTGCCAGCAGTGAATTTCGGGTCGAGCAGTACTTC.